This T cell receptor (beta chain) derives from a study of T cell repertoires in cytomegalovirus infection. Notes on this clonotype: Its antigen is still unknown.

The germline V gene encodes CDR1 SGHKS and CDR2 YYEKEE (reference sequence). The germline V and J ends were trimmed by 4 bases and 8 bases, with 15 bases remaining between them. The CDR3 runs 13 residues. One entry per CDR3 protein, called by TCRdb with MiXCR from the reads. The sample includes approximately 300,000 distinct CDR3 sequences, almost 30% seen only once; the top ten take around 20%. The specimen was cultured PBMCs, collected from culture after CMV antigen stimulation. This sequence was found in a human donor in good health (CMV status not recorded). Some clones in this sample may be carry-over from other donors' samples. The V gene is TRBV5-5, the J gene TRBJ1-2; D may be TRBD1 (5 bases). The CDR3 bases are TGTGCCAGCAGCACTCCCCTTCGGGGCGGCTACACCTTC. Translating gives CASSTPLRGGYTF.